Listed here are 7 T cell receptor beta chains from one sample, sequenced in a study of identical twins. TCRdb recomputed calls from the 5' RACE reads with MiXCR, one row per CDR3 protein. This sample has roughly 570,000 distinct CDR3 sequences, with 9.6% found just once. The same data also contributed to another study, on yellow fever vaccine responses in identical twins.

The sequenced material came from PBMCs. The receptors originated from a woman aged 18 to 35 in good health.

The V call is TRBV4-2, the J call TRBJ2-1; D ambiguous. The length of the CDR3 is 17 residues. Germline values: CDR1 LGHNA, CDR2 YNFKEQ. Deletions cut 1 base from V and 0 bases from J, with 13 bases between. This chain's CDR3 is CASSQVRSTISYNEQFF. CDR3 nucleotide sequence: TGTGCCAGCAGCCAAGTGAGGTCTACCATCTCCTACAATGAGCAGTTCTTC.

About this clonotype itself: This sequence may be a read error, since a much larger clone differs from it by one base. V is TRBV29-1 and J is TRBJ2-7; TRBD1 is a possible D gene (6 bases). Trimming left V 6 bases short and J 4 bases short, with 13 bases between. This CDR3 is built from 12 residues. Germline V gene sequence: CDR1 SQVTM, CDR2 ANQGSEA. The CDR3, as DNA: TGCAGCGTGGATAACAGGGAGTACGAGCAGTACTTC. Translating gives CSVDNREYEQYF.

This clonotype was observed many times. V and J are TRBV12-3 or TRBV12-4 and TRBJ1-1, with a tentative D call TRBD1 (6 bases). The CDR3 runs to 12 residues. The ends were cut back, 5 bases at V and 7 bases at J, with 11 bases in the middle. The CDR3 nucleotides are TGTGCCAGCAGTCCGACAGGTAATGAAGCTTTCTTT. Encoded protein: CASSPTGNEAFF.

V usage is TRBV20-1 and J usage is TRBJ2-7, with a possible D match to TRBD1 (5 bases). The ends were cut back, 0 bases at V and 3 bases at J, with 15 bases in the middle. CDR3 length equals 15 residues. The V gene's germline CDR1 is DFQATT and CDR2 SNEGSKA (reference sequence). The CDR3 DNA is TGCAGTGCTAGAGAAGCAGGGCTAGGTCACTACGAGCAGTACTTC. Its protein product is CSAREAGLGHYEQYF.

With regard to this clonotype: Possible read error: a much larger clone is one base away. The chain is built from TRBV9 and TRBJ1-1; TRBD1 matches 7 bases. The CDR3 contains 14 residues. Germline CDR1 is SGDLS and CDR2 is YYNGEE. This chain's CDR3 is CASSVKGGGTGAFF. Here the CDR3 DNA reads TGTGCCAGCAGCGTAAAGGGAGGGGGCACTGGAGCTTTCTTT.

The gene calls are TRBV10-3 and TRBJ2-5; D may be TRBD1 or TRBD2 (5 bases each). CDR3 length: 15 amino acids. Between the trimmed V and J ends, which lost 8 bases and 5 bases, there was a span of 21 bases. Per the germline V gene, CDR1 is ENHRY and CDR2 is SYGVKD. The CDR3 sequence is CAIGDGGSAPETQYF. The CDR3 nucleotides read TGTGCCATCGGAGATGGGGGTAGTGCCCCGGAGACCCAGTACTTC.

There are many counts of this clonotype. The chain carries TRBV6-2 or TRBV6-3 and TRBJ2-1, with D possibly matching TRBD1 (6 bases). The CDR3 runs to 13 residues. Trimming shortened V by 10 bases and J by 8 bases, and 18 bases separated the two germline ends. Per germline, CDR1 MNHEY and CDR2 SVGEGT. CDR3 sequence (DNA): TGTGCCATCAAAAACAGGGTTGGCGATGAGCAGTTCTTC. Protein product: CAIKNRVGDEQFF.